This T cell receptor (beta chain) appears in the sequencing data of a study of blood T cell repertoires in COVID-19. Study summary: Specimens from acute and convalescent COVID-19 originated in the United States, Italy and Spain. Nucleic acid was either cDNA or gDNA, and it came from T cells, B-cell-depleted T cells, or PBMCs.

Original processing methods: Using reference gene primer amplification, nucleated cell counts were estimated. Only in-frame clones appear in the TCRdb table, and some are missing; sequencing was by immunoSEQ multiplex PCR. V, J and clone size reflect that table, while D and trimming were determined from the DNA. The sample consists of about 210,000 clones, roughly 86% of them appearing once. V shed 8 bases and J shed 7 bases, with 9 bases lying between them. Germline values: CDR1 LGHDT, CDR2 YNNKEL (reference sequence). CDR3 length equals 10 residues. This TCR was recovered from a woman aged 45-65 years with active or convalescent COVID-19. Sample: peripheral blood. The chain joins TRBV3-1 (or the pseudogene TRBV3-2) to TRBJ2-7, with D tentatively TRBD2 (6 bases). The CDR3 region has the DNA TGTGCCAGCCTTGGGGGGGAGCAGTACTTC. Amino acid sequence: CASLGGEQYF.